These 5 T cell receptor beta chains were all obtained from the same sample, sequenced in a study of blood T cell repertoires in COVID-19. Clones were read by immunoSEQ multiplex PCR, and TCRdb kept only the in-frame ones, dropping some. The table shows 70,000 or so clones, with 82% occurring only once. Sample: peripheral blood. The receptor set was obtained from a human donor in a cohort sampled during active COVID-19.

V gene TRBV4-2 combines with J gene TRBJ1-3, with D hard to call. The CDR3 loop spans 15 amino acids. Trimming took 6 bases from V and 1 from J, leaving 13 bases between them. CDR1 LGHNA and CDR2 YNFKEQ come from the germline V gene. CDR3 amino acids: CASSTEGFSGNTIYF. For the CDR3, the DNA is TGTGCCAGCAGTACAGAGGGCTTTTCTGGAAACACCATATATTTT.

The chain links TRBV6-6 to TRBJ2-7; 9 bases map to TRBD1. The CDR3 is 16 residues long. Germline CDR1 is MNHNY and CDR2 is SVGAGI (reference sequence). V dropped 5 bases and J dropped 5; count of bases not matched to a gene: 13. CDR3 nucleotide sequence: TGTGCCAGCAGTCGACCCCGGGACAGGGTATGGGACGAGCAGTACTTC. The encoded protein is CASSRPRDRVWDEQYF.

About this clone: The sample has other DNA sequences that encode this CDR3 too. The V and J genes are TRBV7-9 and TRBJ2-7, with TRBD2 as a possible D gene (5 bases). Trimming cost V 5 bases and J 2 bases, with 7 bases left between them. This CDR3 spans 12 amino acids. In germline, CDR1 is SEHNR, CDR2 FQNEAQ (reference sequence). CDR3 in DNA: TGTGCCAGCAGCAGAGGGACCTACGAGCAGTACTTC. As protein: CASSRGTYEQYF.

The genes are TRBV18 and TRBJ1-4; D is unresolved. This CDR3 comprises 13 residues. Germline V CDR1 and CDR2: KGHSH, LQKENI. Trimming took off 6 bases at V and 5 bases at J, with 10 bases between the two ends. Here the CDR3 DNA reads TGTGCCAGCTCGCGGGCAGTCAATGAAAAACTGTTTTTT. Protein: CASSRAVNEKLFF.

The DNA for the CDR3 is TGTGCCAGCAGACCCGACAGCTATGGCTACACCTTC. It is translated as CASRPDSYGYTF. This sequence joins TRBV2 and TRBJ1-2; possibly TRBD1 for D (5 bases). The CDR3 contains 12 residues. Germline CDR1 and CDR2: SNHLY and FYNNEI. V shed 6 bases and J shed 4 bases, with 9 bases lying between them.